This T cell receptor (beta chain) derives from a study of T cell therapy after organ transplantation. Study overall: T cells were expanded 2 weeks with 30 CMV class I/II epitopes. Across 2 to 6 intravenous infusions, patients got a median of 1.92 x 10^8 CMV-specific T cells. Of ten patients, eight responded clinically and two did not.

Method: immunoSEQ multiplex PCR; TCRdb's copy keeps in-frame clones and lacks some. The repertoire includes over 45,000 clones, about 94% of them detected once, and 2.5% to 4% sits in the top ten. The germline gives CDR1 LGHNA, CDR2 YNFKEQ. V lost 1 base to trimming and J lost 0 bases, with 11 bases between them. The CDR3 extends over 16 amino acids. This clone has a single count. Its target is unknown. Specimen: CD8+ T cells from blood, collected before autologous CMV-specific T cell therapy. This TCR was recovered from a human patient who had received a solid organ transplant and had CMV disease. This sequence joins TRBV4-2 and TRBJ2-3; the D gene is possibly TRBD2 (6 bases). CDR3 nucleotide sequence: TGTGCCAGCAGCCAAGGGGGGGTTCCTAGCACAGATACGCAGTATTTT. It encodes CASSQGGVPSTDTQYF.